This entry is about one T cell receptor beta chain. The sample originates from a study of blood T cell repertoires in COVID-19. The overall study: Sites in the United States, Italy and Spain provided acute and convalescent COVID-19 samples. Sources were T cells, B-cell-depleted T cells, or PBMCs; the material itself was cDNA or gDNA.

Unmatched junction bases numbered 5, after V lost 6 bases and J lost 7 bases. Germline V gene lookup returns CDR1 LGHDT and CDR2 YNNKEL (reference sequence). This CDR3 contains 13 residues. Repertoires were generated with immunoSEQ multiplex PCR, while TCRdb's copy carries only in-frame clones and drops some. The sample gives under 65,000 clones, approximately 90% of which show up once; 1.2% to 1.5% is in the top ten. This chain joins TRBV3-1 (or the pseudogene TRBV3-2) and TRBJ2-2, with 7 bases aligning to TRBD1. The sequence was obtained from a man aged 55-75 years with acute or convalescent COVID-19. The sequenced sample was peripheral blood. The CDR3 loop is CASRLQGVGELFF. As DNA, the CDR3 is TGTGCCAGCAGGCTGCAGGGGGTCGGGGAGCTGTTTTTT.